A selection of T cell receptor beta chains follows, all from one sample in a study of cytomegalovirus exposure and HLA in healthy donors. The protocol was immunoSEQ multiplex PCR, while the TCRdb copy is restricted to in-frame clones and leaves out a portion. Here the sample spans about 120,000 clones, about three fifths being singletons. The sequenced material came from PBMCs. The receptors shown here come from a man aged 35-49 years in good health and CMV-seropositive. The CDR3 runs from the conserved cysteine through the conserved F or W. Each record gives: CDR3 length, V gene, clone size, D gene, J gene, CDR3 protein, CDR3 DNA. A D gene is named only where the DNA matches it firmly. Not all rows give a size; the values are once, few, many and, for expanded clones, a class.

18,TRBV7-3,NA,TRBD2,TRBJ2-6,CASSLDGLAGAGANVLTF,TGTGCCAGCAGCTTAGATGGACTAGCGGGAGCTGGGGCCAACGTCCTGACTTTC
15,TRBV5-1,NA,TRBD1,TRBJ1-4,CASGTGGPHNEKLFF,TGCGCCAGCGGGACAGGGGGGCCCCATAATGAAAAACTGTTTTTT
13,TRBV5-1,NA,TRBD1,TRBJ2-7,CASSPGQYDEQYF,TGCGCCAGCAGCCCGGGACAGTACGACGAGCAGTACTTC
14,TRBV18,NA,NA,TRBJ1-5,CASSPPGGGQPQHF,TGTGCCAGCTCACCACCGGGGGGAGGGCAGCCCCAGCATTTT
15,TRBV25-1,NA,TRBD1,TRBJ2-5,CASSEGQGLRETQYF,TGTGCCAGCAGTGAGGGACAGGGCCTTAGGGAGACCCAGTACTTC
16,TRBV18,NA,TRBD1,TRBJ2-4,CASSEPGQKAKNIQYF,TGTGCCAGCTCAGAACCGGGACAGAAAGCCAAAAACATTCAGTACTTC
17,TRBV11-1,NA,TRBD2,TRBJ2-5,CASSLKGLAGGPETQYF,TGTGCCAGCAGCTTGAAGGGACTAGCGGGAGGGCCAGAGACCCAGTACTTC
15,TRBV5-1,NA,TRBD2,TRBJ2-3,CASSAGLAGPDTQYF,TGCGCCAGCAGCGCGGGACTAGCGGGACCAGATACGCAGTATTTT
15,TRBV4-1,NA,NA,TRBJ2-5,CASSHLSLGGETQYF,TGCGCCAGCAGCCACCTAAGCCTGGGGGGAGAGACCCAGTACTTC
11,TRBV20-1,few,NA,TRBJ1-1,CSARYGTEAFF,TGCAGTGCTAGATACGGCACTGAAGCTTTCTTT
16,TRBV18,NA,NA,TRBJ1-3,CASSPAGSNSGNTIYF,TGTGCCAGCTCGCCAGCCGGTTCGAACTCTGGAAACACCATATATTTT
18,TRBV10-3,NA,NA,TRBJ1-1,CAIKGGSEKGRHWTEAFF,TGTGCCATCAAGGGGGGGAGTGAGAAGGGGAGGCATTGGACTGAAGCTTTCTTT
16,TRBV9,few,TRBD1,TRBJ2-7,CASSVAAGQGRFEQYF,TGTGCCAGCAGCGTAGCTGCGGGACAGGGGAGGTTTGAGCAGTACTTC
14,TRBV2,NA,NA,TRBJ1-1,CASRMDRMNTEAFF,TGTGCCAGCAGGATGGACAGAATGAACACTGAAGCTTTCTTT
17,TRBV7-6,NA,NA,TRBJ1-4,CASSLVWGGQGNEKLFF,TGTGCCAGCAGCTTAGTGTGGGGAGGCCAGGGTAATGAAAAACTGTTTTTT
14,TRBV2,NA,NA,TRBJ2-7,CASPSGREGYEQYF,TGTGCCAGCCCCTCAGGCAGGGAAGGGTACGAGCAGTACTTC
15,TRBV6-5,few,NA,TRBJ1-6,CASRTGISYNSPLHF,TGTGCCAGCAGAACAGGGATCTCCTATAATTCACCCCTCCACTTT
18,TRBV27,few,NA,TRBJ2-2,CASSLIAGGVGPTGELFF,TGTGCCAGCAGTTTAATCGCCGGAGGGGTTGGGCCCACCGGGGAGCTGTTTTTT
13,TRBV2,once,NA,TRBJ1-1,CASSAGENTEAFF,TGTGCCAGCAGTGCGGGGGAGAACACTGAAGCTTTCTTT
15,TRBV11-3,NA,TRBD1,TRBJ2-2,CASSPGGANTGELFF,TGTGCCAGCAGCCCAGGGGGCGCGAACACCGGGGAGCTGTTTTTT
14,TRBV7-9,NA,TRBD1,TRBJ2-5,CASSLGQGQETQYF,TGTGCCAGCAGCCTCGGACAGGGACAAGAGACCCAGTACTTC
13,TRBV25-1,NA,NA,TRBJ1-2,CASSEGHVYGYTF,TGTGCCAGCAGTGAAGGACACGTCTATGGCTACACCTTC
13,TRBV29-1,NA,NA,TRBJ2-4,CSVEDRTKNIQYF,TGCAGCGTTGAGGACAGAACCAAAAACATTCAGTACTTC
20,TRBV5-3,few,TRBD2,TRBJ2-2,CARSSTDLGGERENTGELFF,TGTGCCAGAAGCTCGACCGACTTAGGTGGTGAGCGGGAGAACACCGGGGAGCTGTTTTTT
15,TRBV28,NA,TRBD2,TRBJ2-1,CASGQGTSGRKEQFF,TGTGCCAGCGGTCAAGGGACTAGCGGGAGGAAAGAGCAGTTCTTC
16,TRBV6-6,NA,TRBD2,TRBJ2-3,CASSYWTSGTSDTQYF,TGTGCCAGCAGTTACTGGACTAGCGGGACCTCAGATACGCAGTATTTT
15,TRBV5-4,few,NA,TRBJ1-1,CASSLQGAEVTEAFF,TGTGCCAGCAGCTTACAGGGCGCCGAGGTCACTGAAGCTTTCTTT
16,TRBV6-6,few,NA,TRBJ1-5,CASSYSAGSSNQPQHF,TGTGCCAGCAGTTACTCTGCAGGGTCGAGTAATCAGCCCCAGCATTTT
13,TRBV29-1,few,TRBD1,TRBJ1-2,CSVALDRDLGYTF,TGCAGCGTGGCCCTAGACAGGGATCTAGGCTACACCTTC
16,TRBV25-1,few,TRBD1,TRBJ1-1,CASSEPRGAMNTEAFF,TGTGCCAGCAGTGAACCCAGGGGGGCTATGAACACTGAAGCTTTCTTT
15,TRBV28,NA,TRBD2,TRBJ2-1,CASSSGTSGTNEQFF,TGTGCCAGCAGTTCCGGGACTAGCGGGACGAATGAGCAGTTCTTC
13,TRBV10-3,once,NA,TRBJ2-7,CAIIGAGNMEQYF,TGTGCCATCATTGGGGCAGGGAATATGGAGCAGTACTTC
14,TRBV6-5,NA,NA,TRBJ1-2,CASSYRETGYGYTF,TGTGCCAGCAGCTACAGGGAAACAGGCTATGGCTACACCTTC
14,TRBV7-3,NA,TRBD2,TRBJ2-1,CASSKREGPNEQFF,TGTGCCAGCAGCAAGCGGGAGGGCCCCAATGAGCAGTTCTTC
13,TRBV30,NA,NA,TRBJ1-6,CAWSPREESPLHF,TGTGCCTGGAGTCCGAGGGAGGAGTCACCCCTCCACTTT
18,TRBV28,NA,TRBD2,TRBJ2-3,CASSLWASGRWGGRSQYF,TGTGCCAGCAGTTTATGGGCTAGCGGGAGGTGGGGGGGTAGGTCGCAGTATTTT
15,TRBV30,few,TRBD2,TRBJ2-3,CAWSGSGRGKDTQYF,TGTGCCTGGAGTGGTAGCGGGAGGGGCAAAGATACGCAGTATTTT
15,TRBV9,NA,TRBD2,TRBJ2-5,CASSVGAGGGETQYF,TGTGCCAGCAGCGTAGGGGCGGGGGGCGGTGAGACCCAGTACTTC
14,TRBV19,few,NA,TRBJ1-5,CASRGWGSNQPQHF,TGTGCCAGTCGGGGATGGGGTAGCAATCAGCCCCAGCATTTT
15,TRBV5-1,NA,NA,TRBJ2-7,CASSLGVGGSGEQYF,TGCGCCAGCAGCTTGGGGGTAGGAGGAAGTGGCGAGCAGTACTTC
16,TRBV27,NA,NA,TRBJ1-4,CASSLLGASTNEKLFF,TGTGCCAGCAGTTTACTCGGAGCCTCAACTAATGAAAAACTGTTTTTT
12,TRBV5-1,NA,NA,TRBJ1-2,CASRLGFYGYTF,TGCGCCAGTCGCCTGGGCTTCTATGGCTACACCTTC
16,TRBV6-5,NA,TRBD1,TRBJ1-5,CASSSGTGPGNQPQHF,TGTGCCAGCAGTTCAGGGACAGGTCCGGGCAATCAGCCCCAGCATTTT
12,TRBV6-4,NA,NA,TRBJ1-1,CASINRDTEAFF,TGTGCCAGCATCAACAGGGACACTGAAGCTTTCTTT
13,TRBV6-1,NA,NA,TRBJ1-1,CASSEAGNTEAFF,TGTGCCAGCAGTGAGGCAGGGAACACTGAAGCTTTCTTT
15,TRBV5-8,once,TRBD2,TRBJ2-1,CASSLAGSSYNEQFF,TGTGCCAGCAGCCTAGCGGGAAGCTCCTACAATGAGCAGTTCTTC
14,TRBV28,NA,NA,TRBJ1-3,CASSLRYSGNTIYF,TGTGCCAGCAGTCTACGGTACTCTGGAAACACCATATATTTT
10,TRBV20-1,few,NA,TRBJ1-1,CSAPDRLAFF,TGCAGTGCTCCAGACAGGTTAGCTTTCTTT
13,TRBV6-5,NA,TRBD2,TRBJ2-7,CASSSGLAGEQYF,TGTGCCAGCAGTTCCGGACTAGCTGGCGAGCAGTACTTC
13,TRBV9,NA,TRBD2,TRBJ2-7,CASGREGVNEQYF,TGTGCCAGCGGCCGGGAGGGGGTCAACGAGCAGTACTTC
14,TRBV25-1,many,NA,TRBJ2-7,CASSETGPPYEQYF,TGTGCCAGCAGCGAGACAGGACCACCCTACGAGCAGTACTTC
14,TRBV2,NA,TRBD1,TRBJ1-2,CASLRDRGSLGYTF,TGTGCCAGCCTCAGGGACAGGGGATCCCTTGGCTACACCTTC
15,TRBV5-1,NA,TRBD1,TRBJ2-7,CASSSPGTGVNEQYF,TGCGCCAGCAGCTCCCCCGGGACAGGGGTCAACGAGCAGTACTTC
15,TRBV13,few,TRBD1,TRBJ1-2,CASSWGRQGGHGYTF,TGTGCCAGCAGCTGGGGACGACAGGGTGGGCATGGCTACACCTTC
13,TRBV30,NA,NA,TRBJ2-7,CAWSRDEGREQYF,TGTGCCTGGAGTCGGGATGAGGGAAGAGAGCAGTACTTC
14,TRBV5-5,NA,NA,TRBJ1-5,CASSFIPRDQPQHF,TGTGCCAGCAGCTTCATACCCAGGGATCAGCCCCAGCATTTT
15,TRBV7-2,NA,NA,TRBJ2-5,CASSGRTGKQETQYF,TGTGCCAGCAGCGGACGTACAGGAAAACAAGAGACCCAGTACTTC
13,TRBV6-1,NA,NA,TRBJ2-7,CASSGDQGYEQYF,TGTGCCAGCAGTGGGGATCAGGGCTACGAGCAGTACTTC